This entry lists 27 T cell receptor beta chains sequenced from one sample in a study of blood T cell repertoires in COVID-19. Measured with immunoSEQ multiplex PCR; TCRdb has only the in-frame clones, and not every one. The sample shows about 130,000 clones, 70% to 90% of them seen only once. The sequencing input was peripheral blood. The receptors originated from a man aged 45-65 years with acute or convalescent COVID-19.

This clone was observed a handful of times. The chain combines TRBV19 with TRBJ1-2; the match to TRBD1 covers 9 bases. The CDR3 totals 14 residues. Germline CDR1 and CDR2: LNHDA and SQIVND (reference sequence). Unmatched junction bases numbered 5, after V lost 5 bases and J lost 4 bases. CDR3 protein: CASSAGQGSYGYTF. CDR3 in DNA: TGTGCCAGTAGTGCTGGACAGGGGAGCTATGGCTACACCTTC.

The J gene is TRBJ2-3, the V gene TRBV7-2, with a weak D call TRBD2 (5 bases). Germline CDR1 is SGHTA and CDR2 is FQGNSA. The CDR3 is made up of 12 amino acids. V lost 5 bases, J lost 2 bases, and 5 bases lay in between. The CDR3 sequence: CASSRDTDTQYF. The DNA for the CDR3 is TGTGCCAGCAGCCGGGACACAGATACGCAGTATTTT.

Here the CDR3 reads CASSLQGALNGYTF. In nucleotides, the CDR3 is TGCGCCAGCAGCTTGCAGGGGGCGCTGAATGGCTACACCTTC. The rearrangement joins TRBV5-1 to TRBJ1-2; 8 bases line up with TRBD1. The CDR3 has 14 amino acids. Germline V gene data show CDR1 as SGHRS and CDR2 as YFSETQ. With V trimmed by 1 base and J by 6 bases, 5 bases remained unmatched.

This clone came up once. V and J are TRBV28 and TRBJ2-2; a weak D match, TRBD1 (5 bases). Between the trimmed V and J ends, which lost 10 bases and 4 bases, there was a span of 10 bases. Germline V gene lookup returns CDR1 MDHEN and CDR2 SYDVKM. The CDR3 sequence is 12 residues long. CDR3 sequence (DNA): TGTGCCACCCTCGACAGCACCGGGGAGCTGTTTTTT. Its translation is CATLDSTGELFF.

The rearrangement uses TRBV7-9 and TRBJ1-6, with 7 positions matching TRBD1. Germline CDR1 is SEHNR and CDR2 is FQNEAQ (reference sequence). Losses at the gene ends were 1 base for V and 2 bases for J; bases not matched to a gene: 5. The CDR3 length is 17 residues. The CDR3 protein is CASSLGGGNTYNSPLHF. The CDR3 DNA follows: TGTGCCAGCAGCTTAGGAGGGGGCAATACCTATAATTCACCCCTCCACTTT. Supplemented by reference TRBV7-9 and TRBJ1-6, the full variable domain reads DTGVSQNPRHKITKRGQNVTFRCDPISEHNRLYWYRQTLGQGPEFLTYFQNEAQLEKSRLLSDRFSAERPKGSFSTLEIQRTEQGDSAMYLCASSLGGGNTYNSPLHFGNGTRLTVT.

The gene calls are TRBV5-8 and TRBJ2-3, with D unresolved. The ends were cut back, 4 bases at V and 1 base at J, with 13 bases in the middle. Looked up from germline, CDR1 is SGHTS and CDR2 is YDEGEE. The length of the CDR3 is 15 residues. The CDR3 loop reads CASSPGRWGTDTQYF. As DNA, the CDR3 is TGTGCCAGCAGCCCAGGTCGATGGGGCACAGATACGCAGTATTTT.

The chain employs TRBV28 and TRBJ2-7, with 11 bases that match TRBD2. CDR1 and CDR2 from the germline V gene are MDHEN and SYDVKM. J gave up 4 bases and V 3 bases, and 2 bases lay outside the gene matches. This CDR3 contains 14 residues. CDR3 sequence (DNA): TGTGCCAGCAGTTTTTCTAGCGGGGGGTACGAGCAGTACTTC. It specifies CASSFSSGGYEQYF.

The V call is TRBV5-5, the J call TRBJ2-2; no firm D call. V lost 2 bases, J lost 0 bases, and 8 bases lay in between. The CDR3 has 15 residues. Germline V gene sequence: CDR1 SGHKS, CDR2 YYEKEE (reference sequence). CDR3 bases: TGTGCCAGCAGCTTTCAACAATCGAACACCGGGGAGCTGTTTTTT. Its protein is CASSFQQSNTGELFF.

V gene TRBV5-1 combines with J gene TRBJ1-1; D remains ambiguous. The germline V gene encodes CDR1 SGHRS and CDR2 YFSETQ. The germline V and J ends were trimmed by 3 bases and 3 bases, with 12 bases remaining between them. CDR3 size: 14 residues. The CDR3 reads CASSSGYKDTEAFF. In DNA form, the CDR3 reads TGCGCCAGCAGCTCGGGATATAAGGACACTGAAGCTTTCTTT.

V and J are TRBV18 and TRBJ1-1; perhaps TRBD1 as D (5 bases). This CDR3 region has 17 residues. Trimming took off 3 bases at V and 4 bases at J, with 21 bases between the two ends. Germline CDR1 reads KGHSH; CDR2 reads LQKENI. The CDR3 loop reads CASSPSHGTVGGTEAFF. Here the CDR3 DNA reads TGTGCCAGCTCACCTAGCCATGGGACGGTCGGGGGCACTGAAGCTTTCTTT.

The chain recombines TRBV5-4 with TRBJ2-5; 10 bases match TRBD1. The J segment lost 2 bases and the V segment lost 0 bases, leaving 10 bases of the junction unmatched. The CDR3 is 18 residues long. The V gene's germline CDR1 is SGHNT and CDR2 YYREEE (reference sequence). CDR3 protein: CASSLEGQGPSLQETQYF. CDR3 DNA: TGTGCCAGCAGCTTGGAGGGACAGGGGCCCTCCCTACAAGAGACCCAGTACTTC.

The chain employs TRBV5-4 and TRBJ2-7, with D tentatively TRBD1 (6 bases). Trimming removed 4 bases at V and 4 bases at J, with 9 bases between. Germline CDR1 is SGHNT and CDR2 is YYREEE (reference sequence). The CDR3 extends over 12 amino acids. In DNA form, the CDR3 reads TGTGCCAGCAGCCCGGACAGTTACGAGCAGTACTTC. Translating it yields CASSPDSYEQYF.

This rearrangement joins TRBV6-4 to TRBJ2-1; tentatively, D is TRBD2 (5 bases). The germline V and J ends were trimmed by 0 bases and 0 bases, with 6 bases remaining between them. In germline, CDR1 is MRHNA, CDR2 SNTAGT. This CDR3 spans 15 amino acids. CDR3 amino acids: CASSDSAGSYNEQFF. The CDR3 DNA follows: TGTGCCAGCAGTGACTCGGCGGGCTCCTACAATGAGCAGTTCTTC.

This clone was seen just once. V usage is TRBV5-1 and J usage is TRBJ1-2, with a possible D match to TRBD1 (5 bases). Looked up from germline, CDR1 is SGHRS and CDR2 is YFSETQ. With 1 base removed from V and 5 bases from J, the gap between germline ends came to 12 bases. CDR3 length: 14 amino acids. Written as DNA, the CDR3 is TGCGCCAGCAGCTTGACTGACAGCCGATATGGCTACACCTTC. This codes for CASSLTDSRYGYTF.

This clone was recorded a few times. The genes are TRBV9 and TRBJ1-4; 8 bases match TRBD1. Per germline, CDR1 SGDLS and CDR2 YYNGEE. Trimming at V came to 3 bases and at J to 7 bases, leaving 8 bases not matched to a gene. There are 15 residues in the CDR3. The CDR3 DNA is TGTGCCAGCAGCGCGTTACAGGGGGGGATTGAAAAACTGTTTTTT. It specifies CASSALQGGIEKLFF.

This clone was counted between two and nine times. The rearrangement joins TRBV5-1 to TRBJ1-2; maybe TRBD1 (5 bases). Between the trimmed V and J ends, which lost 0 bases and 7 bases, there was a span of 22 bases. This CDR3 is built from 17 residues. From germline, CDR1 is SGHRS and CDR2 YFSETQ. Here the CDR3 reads CASSLAGSLGPVVGYTF. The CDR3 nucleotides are TGCGCCAGCAGCTTGGCCGGGTCTCTGGGGCCCGTCGTTGGCTACACCTTC. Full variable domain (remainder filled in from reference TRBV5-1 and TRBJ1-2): KAGVTQTPRYLIKTRGQQVTLSCSPISGHRSVSWYQQTPGQGLQFLFEYFSETQRNKGNFPGRFSGRQFSNSRSEMNVSTLELGDSALYLCASSLAGSLGPVVGYTFGSGTRLTVV.

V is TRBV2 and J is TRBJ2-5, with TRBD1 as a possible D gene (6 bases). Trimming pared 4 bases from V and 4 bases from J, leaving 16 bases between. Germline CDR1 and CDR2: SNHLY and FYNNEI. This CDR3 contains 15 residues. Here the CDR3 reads CASSVGRGIGETQYF. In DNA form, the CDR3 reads TGTGCCAGCAGTGTAGGCAGGGGTATCGGAGAGACCCAGTACTTC.

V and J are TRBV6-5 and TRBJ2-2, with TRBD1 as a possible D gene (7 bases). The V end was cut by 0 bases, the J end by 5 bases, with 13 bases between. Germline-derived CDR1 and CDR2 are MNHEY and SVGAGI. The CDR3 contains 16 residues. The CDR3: CASSYSRAGGTGELFF. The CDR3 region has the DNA TGTGCCAGCAGTTACTCGAGGGCAGGGGGGACCGGGGAGCTGTTTTTT.

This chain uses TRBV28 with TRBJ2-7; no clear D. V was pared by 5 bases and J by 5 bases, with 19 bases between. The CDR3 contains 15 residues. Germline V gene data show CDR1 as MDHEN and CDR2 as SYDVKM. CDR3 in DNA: TGTGCCAGCAGTCCCAGGCTGGCCCCTACCCACGAGCAGTACTTC. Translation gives CASSPRLAPTHEQYF.

This CDR3 reads CASSLTGITDTQYF. The CDR3, as DNA: TGTGCCAGCAGCCTTACAGGGATCACGGATACGCAGTATTTT. The chain joins TRBV3-1 (or the pseudogene TRBV3-2) to TRBJ2-3; tentative D call: TRBD1 (6 bases). Germline V lookup: CDR1 LGHDT, CDR2 YNNKEL (reference sequence). The CDR3 runs to 14 residues. Trimming shortened V by 4 bases and J by 6 bases, and 14 bases separated the two germline ends.

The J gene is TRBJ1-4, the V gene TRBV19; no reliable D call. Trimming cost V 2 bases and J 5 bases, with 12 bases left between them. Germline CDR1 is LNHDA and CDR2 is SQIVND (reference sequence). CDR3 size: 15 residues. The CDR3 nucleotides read TGTGCCAGTAGTATAAACGGTCTGGTGAATGAAAAACTGTTTTTT. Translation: CASSINGLVNEKLFF.

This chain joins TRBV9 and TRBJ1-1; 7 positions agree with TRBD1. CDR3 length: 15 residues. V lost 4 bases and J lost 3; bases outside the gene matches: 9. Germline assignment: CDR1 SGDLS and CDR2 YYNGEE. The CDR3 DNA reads TGTGCCAGCAGCCCTACAGGGGTGAAGGACACTGAAGCTTTCTTT. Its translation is CASSPTGVKDTEAFF.

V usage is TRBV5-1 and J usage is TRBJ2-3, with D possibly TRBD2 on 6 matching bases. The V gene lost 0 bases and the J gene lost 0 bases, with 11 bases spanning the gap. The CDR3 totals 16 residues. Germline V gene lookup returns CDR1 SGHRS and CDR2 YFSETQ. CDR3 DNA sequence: TGCGCCAGCAGCTTGGGGTCTAGCGAGAGCACAGATACGCAGTATTTT. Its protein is CASSLGSSESTDTQYF.

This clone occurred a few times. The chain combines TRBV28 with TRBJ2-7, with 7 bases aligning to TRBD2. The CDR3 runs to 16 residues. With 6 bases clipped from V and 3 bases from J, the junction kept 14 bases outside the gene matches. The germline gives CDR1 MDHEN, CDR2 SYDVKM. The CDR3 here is CASSPGGSLKSYEQYF. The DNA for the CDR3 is TGTGCCAGCAGCCCGGGCGGGAGCCTGAAAAGCTACGAGCAGTACTTC.

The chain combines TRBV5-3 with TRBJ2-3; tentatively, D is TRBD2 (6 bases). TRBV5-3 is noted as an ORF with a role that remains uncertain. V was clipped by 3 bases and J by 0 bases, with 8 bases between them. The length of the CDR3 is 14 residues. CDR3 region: CARSSEGSTDTQYF. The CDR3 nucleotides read TGTGCCAGAAGCTCGGAGGGGAGCACAGATACGCAGTATTTT.

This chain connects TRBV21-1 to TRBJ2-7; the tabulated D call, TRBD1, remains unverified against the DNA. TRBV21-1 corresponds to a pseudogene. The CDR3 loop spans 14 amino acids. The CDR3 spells CASSKQGASYEQYF. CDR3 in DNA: TGTGCCAGCAGCAAACAGGGGGCATCCTACGAGCAGTACTTC.

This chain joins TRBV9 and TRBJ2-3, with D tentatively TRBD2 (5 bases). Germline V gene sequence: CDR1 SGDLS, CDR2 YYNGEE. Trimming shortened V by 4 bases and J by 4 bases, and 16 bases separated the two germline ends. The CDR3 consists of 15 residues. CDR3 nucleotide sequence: TGTGCCAGCAGCAGTGGACTGCACGCCCCAGATACGCAGTATTTT. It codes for CASSSGLHAPDTQYF.